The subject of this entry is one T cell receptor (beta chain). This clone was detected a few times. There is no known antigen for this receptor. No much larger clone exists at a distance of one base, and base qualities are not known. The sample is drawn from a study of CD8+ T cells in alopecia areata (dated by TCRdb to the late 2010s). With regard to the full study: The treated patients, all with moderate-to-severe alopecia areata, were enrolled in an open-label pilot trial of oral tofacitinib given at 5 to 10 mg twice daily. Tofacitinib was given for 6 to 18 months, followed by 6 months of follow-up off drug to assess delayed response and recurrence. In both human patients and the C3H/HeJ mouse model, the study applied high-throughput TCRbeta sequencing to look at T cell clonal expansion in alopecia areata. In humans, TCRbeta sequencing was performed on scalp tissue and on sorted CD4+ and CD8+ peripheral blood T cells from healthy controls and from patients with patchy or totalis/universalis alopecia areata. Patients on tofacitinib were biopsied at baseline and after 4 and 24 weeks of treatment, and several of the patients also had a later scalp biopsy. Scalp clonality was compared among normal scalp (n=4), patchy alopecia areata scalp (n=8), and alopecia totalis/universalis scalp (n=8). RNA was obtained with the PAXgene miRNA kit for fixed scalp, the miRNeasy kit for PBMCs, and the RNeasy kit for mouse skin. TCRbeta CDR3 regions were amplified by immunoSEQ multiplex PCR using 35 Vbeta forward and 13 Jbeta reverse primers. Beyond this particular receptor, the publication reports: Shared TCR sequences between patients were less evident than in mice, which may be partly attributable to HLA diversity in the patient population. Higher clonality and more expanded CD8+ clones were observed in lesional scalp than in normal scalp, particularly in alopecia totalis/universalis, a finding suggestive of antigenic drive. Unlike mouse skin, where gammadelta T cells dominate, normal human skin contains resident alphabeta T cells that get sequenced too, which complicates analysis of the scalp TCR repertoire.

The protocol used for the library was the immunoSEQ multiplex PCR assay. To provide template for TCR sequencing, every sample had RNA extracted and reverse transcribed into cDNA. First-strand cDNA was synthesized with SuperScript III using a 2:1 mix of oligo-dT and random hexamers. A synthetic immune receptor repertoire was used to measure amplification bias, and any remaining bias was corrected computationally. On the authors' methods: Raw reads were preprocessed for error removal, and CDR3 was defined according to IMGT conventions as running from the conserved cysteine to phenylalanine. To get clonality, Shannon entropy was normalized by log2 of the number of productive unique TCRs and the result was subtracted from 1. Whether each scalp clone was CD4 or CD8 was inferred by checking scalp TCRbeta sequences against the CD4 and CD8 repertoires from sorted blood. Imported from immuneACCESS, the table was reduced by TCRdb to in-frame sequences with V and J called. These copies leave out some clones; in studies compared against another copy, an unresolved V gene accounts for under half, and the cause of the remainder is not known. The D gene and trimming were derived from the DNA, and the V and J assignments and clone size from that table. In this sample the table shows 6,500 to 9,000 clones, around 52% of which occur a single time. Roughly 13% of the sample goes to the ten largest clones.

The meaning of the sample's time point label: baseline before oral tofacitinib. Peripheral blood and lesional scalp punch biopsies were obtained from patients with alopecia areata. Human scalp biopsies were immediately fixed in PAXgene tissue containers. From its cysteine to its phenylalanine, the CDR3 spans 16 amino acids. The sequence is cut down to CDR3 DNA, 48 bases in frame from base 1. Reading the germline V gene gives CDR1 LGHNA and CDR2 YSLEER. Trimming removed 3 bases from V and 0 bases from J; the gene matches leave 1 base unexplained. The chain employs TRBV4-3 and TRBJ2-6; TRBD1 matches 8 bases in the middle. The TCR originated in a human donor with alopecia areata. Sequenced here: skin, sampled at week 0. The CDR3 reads CASSHTGGSGANVLTF. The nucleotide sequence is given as TGCGCCAGCAGCCATACAGGGGGCTCTGGGGCCAACGTCCTGACTTTC.